A single sample is the source of the 23 T cell receptor beta chains below, sequenced in a study of blood T cells in healthy people across ages. A second roughly 6 to 11 cycle PCR used barcoded and J-beta primers. TCRdb reprocessed the 5' RACE reads via MiXCR and lists one record per CDR3 protein. The profile shows fewer than 2,000,000 distinct CDR3 sequences, about 35% of them singletons. Sequencing was performed on blood. These receptor sequences come from a woman between 25 and 40 years old in good health.

This rearrangement joins TRBV6-5 to TRBJ2-4; possible D gene TRBD2, 6 bases. V lost 0 bases and J lost 6, with 18 bases in between. The germline CDR1 and CDR2 sequences are MNHEY and SVGAGI. This CDR3 is 17 amino acids long. CDR3 protein: CASSYSRGAALRNIQYF. The CDR3 DNA is TGTGCCAGCAGTTACTCGCGGGGCGCGGCTCTGAGAAACATTCAGTACTTC.

This clonotype came up many times. This chain connects TRBV27 to TRBJ2-1; no firm D call. Deletions cut 5 bases from V and 4 bases from J, with 12 bases between. CDR1 MNHEY and CDR2 SMNVEV come from the germline V gene (reference sequence). This CDR3 has 14 amino acids. Written as DNA, the CDR3 is TGTGCCAGCAGTCCCACCCTAACTTACAATGAGCAGTTCTTC. It is translated as CASSPTLTYNEQFF.

In this sample, this clonotype turned up a few times. The gene calls are TRBV7-8 and TRBJ2-4, with a possible D match to TRBD1 (6 bases). Gene TRBJ2-7 matches the end of the DNA better, so the J call may be wrong. The germline gives CDR1 SGHVS, CDR2 FQNEAQ. The CDR3 is 16 residues long. The chain's CDR3 is CASSLSRPGHPYEQYF. The CDR3 bases are TGTGCCAGCAGCTTAAGCCGACCGGGACACCCCTACGAGCAGTACTTC.

The chain links TRBV5-6 to TRBJ2-7, with TRBD2 identical over 8 bases. The germline CDR1 and CDR2 sequences are SGHDT and YYEEEE. The CDR3 covers 14 residues. V shed 5 bases and J 3 bases; nucleotides not matched to a gene: 7. CDR3 amino acids: CASSSAGVIYEQYF. CDR3 nucleotide sequence: TGTGCCAGCAGTTCAGCGGGGGTTATCTACGAGCAGTACTTC.

Only a few counts were recorded for this clonotype. This chain uses TRBV29-1 with TRBJ1-1, with 9 bases aligning to TRBD1. V was pared by 4 bases and J by 3 bases, with 12 bases of the junction left unmatched. The CDR3 loop spans 16 amino acids. The germline gives CDR1 SQVTM, CDR2 ANQGSEA. Here the CDR3 reads CSVAGVRDRVHTEAFF. CDR3 nucleotide sequence: TGCAGCGTTGCGGGGGTCCGGGACAGGGTACACACTGAAGCTTTCTTT. The full variable domain, in which reference TRBV29-1 and TRBJ1-1 provide the parts outside the CDR3, is SAVISQKPSRDICQRGTSLTIQCQVDSQVTMMFWYRQQPGQSLTLIATANQGSEATYESGFVIDKFPISRPNLTFSTLTVSNMSPEDSSIYLCSVAGVRDRVHTEAFFGQGTRLTVV.

The genes are TRBV6-1 and TRBJ1-5; D is undetermined. CDR3 size: 13 residues. CDR1 and CDR2 (germline): MNHNS, SASEGT. Trimming shortened V by 1 base and J by 11 bases, and 12 bases separated the two germline ends. CDR3 region: CASSEGTDGSQHF. The CDR3 DNA is TGTGCCAGCAGTGAAGGGACCGACGGGTCCCAGCATTTT.

V gene TRBV5-5 combines with J gene TRBJ2-3, with D possibly being TRBD2 (6 bases). The CDR3 sequence is 16 residues long. Per germline, CDR1 SGHKS and CDR2 YYEKEE (reference sequence). Deletions cut 4 bases from V and 2 bases from J, with 17 bases between. The CDR3 region is CASSPPGDSYTDTQYF. DNA of the CDR3: TGTGCCAGCAGCCCGCCGGGGGACTCCTACACAGATACGCAGTATTTT.

This clonotype was observed at least ten times. This CDR3 reads CASSVEGGNPSDTQYF. The CDR3 region has the DNA TGTGCCAGCAGCGTAGAGGGCGGGAATCCCTCAGATACGCAGTATTTT. This chain uses TRBV9 with TRBJ2-3; possibly TRBD2 for D (6 bases). Germline CDR1 is SGDLS and CDR2 is YYNGEE. This CDR3 region has 16 residues. Trimming left V 0 bases short and J 4 bases short, with 15 bases between.

This sequence joins TRBV7-9 and TRBJ1-5; 10 positions match TRBD1. This CDR3 has 15 residues. The germline V gene encodes CDR1 SEHNR and CDR2 FQNEAQ (reference sequence). The trim removed 4 bases at V and 5 bases at J, leaving 5 bases unmatched. In nucleotides, the CDR3 is TGTGCCAGCAGCTCAGAGGGGACAGGGGATCAGCCCCAGCATTTT. Encoded protein: CASSSEGTGDQPQHF.

This clonotype was picked up a small number of times. The chain is built from TRBV11-2 and TRBJ2-7; D is unclear. There are 12 residues in the CDR3. Germline V CDR1 and CDR2: SGHAT, FQNNGV. Trimming shortened V by 7 bases and J by 5 bases, and 12 bases separated the two germline ends. Here the CDR3 reads CASNDLEDEQYF. DNA for the CDR3: TGTGCCAGCAACGACCTTGAGGACGAGCAGTACTTC.

The chain employs TRBV5-5 and TRBJ1-2; 10 bases line up with TRBD1. Germline values: CDR1 SGHKS, CDR2 YYEKEE (reference sequence). The ends lost 3 bases at V and 6 bases at J; junction bases unmatched: 8. The CDR3 extends over 15 amino acids. In DNA, the CDR3 is TGTGCCAGCAGCTCGCAATGGACAGGGGGGCATGGCTACACCTTC. Translation: CASSSQWTGGHGYTF.

The chain uses TRBV10-3 and TRBJ2-3, with D possibly TRBD2 on 7 matching bases. The germline gives CDR1 ENHRY, CDR2 SYGVKD. With 4 bases removed from V and 4 bases from J, the gap between germline ends came to 15 bases. This CDR3 has 15 amino acids. The CDR3 loop is CAISGGGDSPDTQYF. DNA for the CDR3: TGTGCCATCAGTGGGGGGGGCGATTCCCCAGATACGCAGTATTTT.

The chain is built from TRBV20-1 and TRBJ2-7, with 9 bases matching TRBD1. The assigned J gene may be wrong: the sequence end matches TRBJ2-5 better. Per germline, CDR1 DFQATT and CDR2 SNEGSKA (reference sequence). This CDR3 has 20 residues. In DNA form, the CDR3 reads TGCAGTGCTAGAGGGGCCGGGACAGGGTTACGCAGAGCCATTGCGGAGACCCAGTACTTC. Translated, it gives CSARGAGTGLRRAIAETQYF.

The V gene is TRBV7-6, the J gene TRBJ2-7; TRBD1 aligns across 10 bases. Germline V lookup: CDR1 SGHVS, CDR2 FNYEAQ. The length of the CDR3 is 16 residues. The trim removed 3 bases at V and 1 base at J, leaving 6 bases unmatched. CDR3 bases: TGTGCCAGCAGCTTGGGGACAGGGGATTTTTCCTACGAGCAGTACTTC. Translation: CASSLGTGDFSYEQYF.

This rearrangement joins TRBV10-1 to TRBJ2-5; D remains unclear. Germline V gene lookup returns CDR1 WNHNN and CDR2 SYGVQD (reference sequence). There are 14 residues in the CDR3. V was shortened by 3 bases and J by 5 bases, with 13 bases between the two germline ends. This CDR3 is CASSDSRSRETQYF. The CDR3 DNA follows: TGCGCCAGCAGTGACTCGCGGTCGCGGGAGACCCAGTACTTC.

The chain uses TRBV6-5 and TRBJ2-3; perhaps TRBD2 as D (7 bases). CDR1 is MNHEY, CDR2 SVGAGI, per germline. The CDR3 runs to 19 residues. V lost 1 base and J 0 bases, leaving 20 bases between the germline ends. The CDR3 DNA follows: TGTGCCAGCAGTTACTTTGGCCTCAAGGGGGGGGCTAGCACAGATACGCAGTATTTT. Its protein is CASSYFGLKGGASTDTQYF.

A word on this clonotype: A read error may account for a junction end that differs from germline. This chain joins TRBV12-3 or TRBV12-4 and TRBJ2-5; TRBD2 agrees at 16 bases. CDR3 length: 19 amino acids. In nucleotides, the CDR3 is TGTGCCAGCAGTCTGGGACTAGCGGGGGGGTGGGCGAACCAAGAGGCCCAGTACTTC. Translating it yields CASSLGLAGGWANQEAQYF.

The chain is built from TRBV20-1 and TRBJ1-1; D gene ambiguous. Germline V gene lookup returns CDR1 DFQATT and CDR2 SNEGSKA (reference sequence). This CDR3 region has 10 residues. The CDR3 nucleotides are TGCACTCAGACGAACACTGAAGCTTTCTTT. It encodes CTQTNTEAFF.

This clonotype was picked up a small number of times. The rearrangement joins TRBV27 to TRBJ1-1; D is unclear. Germline CDR1 is MNHEY and CDR2 is SMNVEV (reference sequence). The CDR3 is 15 residues long. V lost 1 base and J 0 bases, leaving 9 bases between the germline ends. CDR3 in amino acids: CASSLFPGVNTEAFF. CDR3 coding DNA: TGTGCCAGCAGTTTATTTCCAGGAGTGAACACTGAAGCTTTCTTT.

The chain joins TRBV20-1 to TRBJ2-7; 10 bases are shared with TRBD1. CDR1 is DFQATT and CDR2 is SNEGSKA in the germline V gene (reference sequence). V lost 3 bases to trimming and J lost 3 bases; unmatched junction nucleotides: 5. CDR3 length: 14 residues. The CDR3 region has the DNA TGCAGTGCTAGGGACAGGGGGAAGGACTACGAGCAGTACTTC. Protein sequence: CSARDRGKDYEQYF.

This clonotype has more than one count but fewer than ten. The CDR3 is CSVGGRVSEAFF. The CDR3 nucleotides are TGCAGCGTTGGGGGACGAGTCTCTGAAGCTTTCTTT. This rearrangement joins TRBV29-1 to TRBJ1-1; D perhaps matches TRBD1 (5 bases). The CDR3 consists of 12 residues. Germline assignment: CDR1 SQVTM and CDR2 ANQGSEA. Trimming took 4 bases from V and 6 from J, leaving 12 bases between them.

This clonotype was seen more than once but under ten times. The chain couples TRBV7-9 to TRBJ2-3; possibly TRBD1 for D (6 bases). Deletions cut 5 bases from V and 6 bases from J, with 15 bases between. The CDR3 is 14 amino acids. Germline assignment: CDR1 SEHNR and CDR2 FQNEAQ (reference sequence). In DNA form, the CDR3 reads TGTGCCAGCAGCCAGGGGAACAATATGGATACGCAGTATTTT. Translation: CASSQGNNMDTQYF.

This rearrangement joins TRBV3-1 to TRBJ1-2, with D tentatively TRBD1 (5 bases). Trimming cost V 0 bases and J 7 bases, with 18 bases left between them. Germline lookup yields CDR1 LGHDT and CDR2 YNNKEL (reference sequence). The CDR3 spans 16 residues. CDR3: CASSQDALLRDRGYTF. DNA of the CDR3: TGTGCCAGCAGCCAAGATGCCCTTCTAAGGGACCGTGGCTACACCTTC. The full variable domain, with the rest looked up from reference TRBV3-1 and TRBJ1-2, is DTAVSQTPKYLVTQMGNDKSIKCEQNLGHDTMYWYKQDSKKFLKIMFSYNNKELIINETVPNRFSPKSPDKAHLNLHINSLELGDSAVYFCASSQDALLRDRGYTFGSGTRLTVV.